This TCR beta chain was captured in a study of cytomegalovirus exposure and HLA in healthy donors. Findings of the study overall: The listing of roughly 160 TCR beta chains classed them as cytomegalovirus-associated. Sequencing likely generated an artifact that appeared as a cluster of highly shared sequence variants. CMV antigen specificity of three CMV-associated chains was confirmed in vitro.

PCR employed 60 Vbeta and 13 Jbeta primers. This table comes from immunoSEQ multiplex PCR, and its TCRdb copy is limited to in-frame clones, with some not included. The table lists 120,000 or so clones, with 3.6% in the top ten. This CDR3 comprises 14 residues. Germline V gives CDR1 MNHNS, CDR2 SASEGT. The germline V and J ends were trimmed by 6 bases and 3 bases, with 11 bases remaining between them. As for this clone: Its antigen is currently unknown.

Sequenced: PBMCs. The rearrangement links TRBV6-1 to TRBJ1-4, with D perhaps TRBD1 (6 bases). The receptor was isolated from a man aged 18-30 years in good health and CMV-seronegative. CDR3 protein: CASRGAVANEKLFF. The CDR3 DNA is TGTGCCAGCAGGGGGGCAGTAGCTAATGAAAAACTGTTTTTT.